The present TCR beta chain was sequenced within a study of Graves' ophthalmopathy and Graves' hyperthyroidism. This clonotype appeared once. Antigen: not known. Germline CDR1 is WSHSY and CDR2 is SAAADI. The ends were cut back, 2 bases at V and 5 bases at J, with 15 bases in the middle. The CDR3 totals 15 residues. Study-level points and caveats: Ophthalmopathy progression was predicted with about 67% sensitivity and approximately 72% specificity. Detected in blood as well were most expanded thyroid clonotypes with frequency above 0.001.

CDR3 regions of TCR beta were amplified from RNA transcripts. Scientists carried out first-round RT-PCR using HTBI primers and then a second-round multiplex PCR. TCRdb passed the multiplex PCR reads through MiXCR, listing each CDR3 protein once. The table has about 740,000 distinct CDR3 sequences, 40% seen once. The sample taken for sequencing was peripheral blood. The V call is TRBV10-2, the J call TRBJ1-1; a possible D gene is TRBD1 (6 bases). This receptor was taken from an adult man with Graves' ophthalmopathy. For the CDR3, the DNA is TGCGCCAGCAGTGAGGGCTCGGGGGGCTTAACTGAAGCTTTCTTT. Amino acid sequence: CASSEGSGGLTEAFF.